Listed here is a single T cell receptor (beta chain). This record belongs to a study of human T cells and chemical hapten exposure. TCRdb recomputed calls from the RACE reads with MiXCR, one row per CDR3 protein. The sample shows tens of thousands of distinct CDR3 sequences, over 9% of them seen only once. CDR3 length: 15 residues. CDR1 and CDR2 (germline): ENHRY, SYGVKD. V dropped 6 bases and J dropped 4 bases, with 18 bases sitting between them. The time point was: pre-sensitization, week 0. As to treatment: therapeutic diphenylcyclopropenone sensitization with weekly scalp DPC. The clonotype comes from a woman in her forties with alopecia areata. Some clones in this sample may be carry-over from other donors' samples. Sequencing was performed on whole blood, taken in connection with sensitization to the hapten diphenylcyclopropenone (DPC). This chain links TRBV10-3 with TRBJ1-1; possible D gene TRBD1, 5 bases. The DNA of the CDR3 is TGTGCCATCAGCGAGGGGAGGGGCGCGGGCACTGAAGCTTTCTTT. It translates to CAISEGRGAGTEAFF.